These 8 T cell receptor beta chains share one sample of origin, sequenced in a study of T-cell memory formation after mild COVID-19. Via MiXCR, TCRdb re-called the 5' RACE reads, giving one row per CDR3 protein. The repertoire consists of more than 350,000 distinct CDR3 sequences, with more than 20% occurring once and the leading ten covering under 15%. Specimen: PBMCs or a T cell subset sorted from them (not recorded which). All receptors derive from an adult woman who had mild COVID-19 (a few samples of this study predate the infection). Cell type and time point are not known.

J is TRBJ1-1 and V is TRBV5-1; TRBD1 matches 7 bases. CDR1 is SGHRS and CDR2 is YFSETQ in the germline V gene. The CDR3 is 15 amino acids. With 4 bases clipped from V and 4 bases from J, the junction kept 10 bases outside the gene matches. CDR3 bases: TGCGCCAGCAGCCAAGGACAGGTTGGGGGCACTGAAGCTTTCTTT. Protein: CASSQGQVGGTEAFF.

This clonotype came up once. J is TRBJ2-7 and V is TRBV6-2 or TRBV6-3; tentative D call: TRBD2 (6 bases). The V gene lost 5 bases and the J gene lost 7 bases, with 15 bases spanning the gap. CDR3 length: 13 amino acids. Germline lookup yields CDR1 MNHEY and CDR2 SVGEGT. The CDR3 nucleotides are TGTGCCAGCAGTCCCGGGACTTTCGGGGAGCAGTACTTC. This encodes CASSPGTFGEQYF.

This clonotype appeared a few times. For the CDR3, the DNA is TGTGCCAGCAGTTTTTACGGGAGTGGCACCGGGGAGCTGTTTTTT. Translation gives CASSFYGSGTGELFF. V gene TRBV12-3 or TRBV12-4 combines with J gene TRBJ2-2, with D maybe TRBD2 (6 bases). CDR3 size: 15 residues. V was shortened by 3 bases and J by 4 bases, with 12 bases between the two germline ends.

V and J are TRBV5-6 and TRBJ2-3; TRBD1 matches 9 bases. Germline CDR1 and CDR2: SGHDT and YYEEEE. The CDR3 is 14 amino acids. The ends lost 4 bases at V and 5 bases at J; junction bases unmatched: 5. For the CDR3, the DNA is TGTGCCAGCAGCACGACAGGGGGGGAAGATACGCAGTATTTT. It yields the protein CASSTTGGEDTQYF.

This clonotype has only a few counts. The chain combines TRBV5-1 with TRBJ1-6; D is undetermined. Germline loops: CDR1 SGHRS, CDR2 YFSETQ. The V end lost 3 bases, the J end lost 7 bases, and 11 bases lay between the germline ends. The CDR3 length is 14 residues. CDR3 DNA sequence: TGCGCCAGCAGCTCCGCGGGCTTAAATTCACCCCTCCACTTT. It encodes CASSSAGLNSPLHF.

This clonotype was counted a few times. The CDR3 region has the DNA TGTGCCAGCAGCAACTCCGGGACTTACCCCCGTGATACGCAGTATTTT. Translated: CASSNSGTYPRDTQYF. This chain uses TRBV5-6 with TRBJ2-3; D perhaps matches TRBD2 (6 bases). From germline, CDR1 is SGHDT and CDR2 YYEEEE. Trimming took off 4 bases at V and 6 bases at J, with 21 bases between the two ends. CDR3 size: 16 residues.

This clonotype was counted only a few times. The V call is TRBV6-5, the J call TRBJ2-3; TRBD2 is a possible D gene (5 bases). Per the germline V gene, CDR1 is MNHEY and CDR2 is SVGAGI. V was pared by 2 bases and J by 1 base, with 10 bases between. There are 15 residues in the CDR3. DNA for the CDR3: TGTGCCAGCAGTTACGCAGCGGAACGCACAGATACGCAGTATTTT. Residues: CASSYAAERTDTQYF.

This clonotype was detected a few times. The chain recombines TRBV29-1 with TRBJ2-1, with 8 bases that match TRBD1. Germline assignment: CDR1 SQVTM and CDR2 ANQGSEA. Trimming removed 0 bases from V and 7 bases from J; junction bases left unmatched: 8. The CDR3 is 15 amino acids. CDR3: CSVEDRQGRGNEQFF. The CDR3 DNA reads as TGCAGCGTTGAAGATCGACAGGGGAGAGGTAATGAGCAGTTCTTC.